The 7 T cell receptor beta chains below all came from one sample that was sequenced in a study of PD-L1 blockade in urothelial cancer. Assay used: immunoSEQ multiplex PCR; TCRdb lists only in-frame clones, some missing. The sample lists about 88,000 clones, roughly 90% occurring once. This material consisted of PBMCs, taken around atezolizumab (anti-PD-L1) treatment. Receptors were obtained from a man aged 55 to 70 with urothelial cancer.

This clone was observed a handful of times. V is TRBV6-5 and J is TRBJ1-2; tentatively, D is TRBD1 (5 bases). Germline CDR1 is MNHEY and CDR2 is SVGAGI. CDR3 size: 15 residues. Trimming left V 4 bases short and J 3 bases short, with 15 bases between. The CDR3 spells CASSLSRTSYYGYTF. CDR3 nucleotide sequence: TGTGCCAGCAGTTTATCCCGGACAAGTTACTATGGCTACACCTTC.

J is TRBJ2-7 and V is TRBV19; a weak D match, TRBD2 (5 bases). Between the trimmed V and J ends, which lost 3 bases and 6 bases, there was a span of 18 bases. The CDR3 extends over 15 amino acids. The germline V gene has CDR1 LNHDA and CDR2 SQIVND (reference sequence). CDR3 DNA sequence: TGTGCCAGTAGTATGGTAAAGGAAAAACGGGGCGAGCAGTACTTC. This encodes CASSMVKEKRGEQYF.

V gene TRBV6-5 combines with J gene TRBJ2-3; 8 nucleotides agree with TRBD2. V shed 0 bases, J shed 0 bases, and the junction held 2 bases outside the gene matches. CDR1 MNHEY and CDR2 SVGAGI come from the germline V gene. CDR3 length: 16 amino acids. The CDR3 reads CASSYSSSGSTDTQYF. CDR3 DNA sequence: TGTGCCAGCAGTTACTCTTCTAGCGGGAGCACAGATACGCAGTATTTT.

The chain links TRBV5-6 to TRBJ2-1; 9 bases fit TRBD2. V dropped 0 bases and J dropped 2; count of bases not matched to a gene: 9. The length of the CDR3 is 18 residues. Looked up from germline, CDR1 is SGHDT and CDR2 is YYEEEE. The CDR3 sequence is CASSLDTVAGGPYNEQFF. DNA for the CDR3: TGTGCCAGCAGCTTGGACACCGTCGCGGGGGGGCCCTACAATGAGCAGTTCTTC.

The V gene is TRBV19, the J gene TRBJ1-1; perhaps TRBD1 as D (5 bases). Germline V lookup: CDR1 LNHDA, CDR2 SQIVND (reference sequence). The V gene lost 2 bases and the J gene lost 7 bases, with 14 bases spanning the gap. This CDR3 is 14 amino acids long. The CDR3 DNA reads TGTGCCAGTAGTATACTTCAGGGCCAAGGTGAAGCTTTCTTT. Protein product: CASSILQGQGEAFF.

This clone has only one observation. This chain links TRBV7-9 with TRBJ1-1; the match to TRBD1 covers 10 bases. Germline assignment: CDR1 SEHNR and CDR2 FQNEAQ (reference sequence). The CDR3 runs 16 residues. V dropped 5 bases and J dropped 3; count of bases not matched to a gene: 9. CDR3 sequence reads: CASSRQGATLDTEAFF. The DNA for the CDR3 is TGTGCCAGCAGCCGACAGGGGGCCACGTTGGACACTGAAGCTTTCTTT.

The chain couples TRBV6-6 to TRBJ1-3, with D perhaps TRBD1 (5 bases). Trimming took off 8 bases at V and 2 bases at J, with 16 bases between the two ends. Germline V gives CDR1 MNHNY, CDR2 SVGAGI (reference sequence). The CDR3 consists of 15 residues. The CDR3 nucleotides read TGTGCCAGCTTGAATCCCAGGGTCGCTGGAAACACCATATATTTT. This sequence encodes CASLNPRVAGNTIYF.